This TCR beta chain was observed in a study of T cells after yellow fever vaccination. Findings and caveats of the study: After the booster, around 95% of CD4 and about nine tenths of CD8 primary-response clones were re-detected.

V was pared by 3 bases and J by 3 bases, with 1 base of the junction left unmatched. The length of the CDR3 is 14 residues. TCRdb analysed the 5' RACE reads with MiXCR anew, one entry per CDR3 protein. The table lists approximately 69,000 distinct CDR3 sequences, around 6.2% of them singletons, with less than 2.5% in the top ten. This clonotype was seen repeatedly, ten times or more. The antigen is unknown. Material: CD4+ T cells sorted from PBMCs, obtained roughly 14 days after the first yellow fever vaccination. The receptor comes from a young man who received the YFV17D yellow fever vaccine. The rearrangement links TRBV12-3 or TRBV12-4 to TRBJ2-3, with 9 nucleotides matching TRBD2. CDR3 bases: TGTGCCAGCAGTTTTAGCGGGGGTACAGATACGCAGTATTTT. Translation: CASSFSGGTDTQYF.